Below, 11 T cell receptor beta chains from the same sample are listed, as sequenced in a study of T cells expressing NK-cell markers. From the 5' RACE reads, TCRdb lists one entry per CDR3 protein and no DNA. Its table lists 140,000 to 150,000 distinct CDR3 sequences. The source material was blood T cells: a sorted CD56 or NKG2C T cell subset, CD4+ or CD8+ T cells, or bulk PBMC T cells (not recorded which). These receptors all come from a man younger than 35 in good health.

This chain links TRBV7-9 with TRBJ2-1; the D gene TCRdb calls, TRBD2, cannot be checked with no DNA. There are 16 residues in the CDR3. CDR1 is SEHNR, CDR2 FQNEAQ, per germline (reference sequence). CDR3 protein: CASSSGASGRIDEQFF. The variable domain in full, with the rest retrieved from reference TRBV7-9 and TRBJ2-1, is DTGVSQNPRHKITKRGQNVTFRCDPISEHNRLYWYRQTLGQGPEFLTYFQNEAQLEKSRLLSDRFSAERPKGSFSTLEIQRTEQGDSAMYLCASSSGASGRIDEQFFGPGTRLTVL.

V and J are TRBV19 and TRBJ2-1; TCRdb reports TRBD2, a call that lacks DNA to check it against. The CDR3 sequence is 17 residues long. Germline CDR1 and CDR2: LNHDA and SQIVND (reference sequence). The CDR3: CASSVRAGEVPYNEQFF.

This rearrangement joins TRBV28 to TRBJ1-5. Germline lookup yields CDR1 MDHEN and CDR2 SYDVKM. There are 15 residues in the CDR3. CDR3 sequence: CASSFVVSAHQPQHF.

The chain uses TRBV27 and TRBJ2-5; with no DNA, the TCRdb D assignment of TRBD1 cannot be verified. Per germline, CDR1 MNHEY and CDR2 SMNVEV (reference sequence). The CDR3 loop spans 14 amino acids. CDR3 loop: CASSMTETEETQYF.

The rearrangement uses TRBV23-1 and TRBJ2-7; the TCRdb D gene call, TRBD1, has no DNA to confirm it. TRBV23-1 is reported as an ORF; its role is uncertain. The CDR3 is 15 residues long. The CDR3 loop reads CASSQRGQGVYEQYF.

The gene calls are TRBV20-1 and TRBJ2-7; TCRdb picks TRBD1, but there is no DNA to check that call. CDR3 length: 16 amino acids. Germline loops: CDR1 DFQATT, CDR2 SNEGSKA (reference sequence). The CDR3 loop reads CSARNLAGTGGYEQYF.

The chain has TRBV19 and TRBJ1-5. Germline lookup yields CDR1 LNHDA and CDR2 SQIVND (reference sequence). The CDR3 extends over 16 amino acids. The CDR3 sequence is CASSIAGQRGNQPQHF.

The rearrangement joins TRBV7-2 to TRBJ2-7; there is no DNA to check the TCRdb D call of TRBD1. Per the germline V gene, CDR1 is SGHTA and CDR2 is FQGNSA. The CDR3 extends over 17 amino acids. CDR3 sequence: CASSAGTPGQGFWEQYF.

The chain couples TRBV11-2 to TRBJ1-2; lacking DNA, the TRBD1 call made by TCRdb goes unchecked. In germline, CDR1 is SGHAT, CDR2 FQNNGV. The CDR3 totals 15 residues. CDR3 protein: CASSLAGGDSYGYTF.

The rearrangement links TRBV27 to TRBJ2-5. The CDR3 loop spans 15 amino acids. Germline CDR1 is MNHEY and CDR2 is SMNVEV (reference sequence). CDR3 sequence: CASCKKPWSEETQYF.

V is TRBV18 and J is TRBJ2-3; checking the TCRdb D call of TRBD2 is not possible without DNA. The CDR3 covers 16 residues. Germline loops: CDR1 KGHSH, CDR2 LQKENI. The CDR3 loop is CASSPNGRARADTQYF.